One and the same sample provided the 15 T cell receptor beta chains below, sequenced in a study of technical replicates of blood from a few donors. Sequencing used immunoSEQ multiplex PCR; TCRdb keeps in-frame clones, though not all of them. Of about 100,000 clones listed, roughly 95% are singletons. Sequenced sample: T cells isolated from PBMCs. The origin of the receptors is a human donor in good health.

The chain carries TRBV4-1 and TRBJ1-1; TRBD1 is a possible D gene (5 bases). V gave up 3 bases and J gave up 0 bases, with 11 bases separating them. This CDR3 contains 15 residues. CDR1 is MGHRA and CDR2 is YSYEKL in the germline V gene. CDR3 nucleotides: TGCGCCAGCAGCCATTCGGGGGGGATGAACACTGAAGCTTTCTTT. Residues: CASSHSGGMNTEAFF.

This clone was found once. The V call is TRBV6-5, the J call TRBJ2-5, with D perhaps TRBD2 (5 bases). Trimming shortened V by 0 bases and J by 9 bases, and 17 bases separated the two germline ends. This CDR3 spans 15 amino acids. Germline V gene lookup returns CDR1 MNHEY and CDR2 SVGAGI. This CDR3 reads CASSYSFIEGGAQYF. The CDR3 nucleotides are TGTGCCAGCAGTTACTCATTCATCGAGGGTGGGGCCCAGTACTTC.

This clone is a singleton in its sample. V gene TRBV28 combines with J gene TRBJ1-5, with TRBD1 as a possible D gene (6 bases). Germline V CDR1 and CDR2: MDHEN, SYDVKM. V was pared by 8 bases and J by 4 bases, with 12 bases between. The CDR3 sequence is 13 residues long. CDR3 nucleotide sequence: TGTGCCAGCGTCGTGGGGGCAAATCAGCCCCAGCATTTT. Translated: CASVVGANQPQHF.

The chain combines TRBV5-6 with TRBJ1-2, with D uncertain. V was shortened by 0 bases and J by 7 bases, with 4 bases between the two germline ends. The germline V gene has CDR1 SGHDT and CDR2 YYEEEE. The CDR3 covers 11 residues. This chain's CDR3 is CASSLGAGYTF. CDR3 nucleotides: TGTGCCAGCAGCTTGGGGGCTGGCTACACCTTC.

The rearrangement joins TRBV7-3 to TRBJ1-5; 7 bases are a match to TRBD1. Germline trimming cut 5 bases from V and 2 bases from J; bases unmatched to any gene: 12. The CDR3 totals 17 residues. From germline, CDR1 is SGHTA and CDR2 FQGTGA. The CDR3 nucleotides read TGTGCCAGCAGCACCAGGGGAACAGGGGCTCGCAATCAGCCCCAGCATTTT. Amino acids: CASSTRGTGARNQPQHF.

This clone was seen only a few times. V gene TRBV6-1 combines with J gene TRBJ1-1; D is unclear. Trimming removed 2 bases from V and 0 bases from J, with 10 bases in between. Per the germline V gene, CDR1 is MNHNS and CDR2 is SASEGT. The CDR3 has 15 amino acids. CDR3 bases: TGTGCCAGCAGTGAAACTCCTGGAGTGAACACTGAAGCTTTCTTT. Encoded protein: CASSETPGVNTEAFF.

This sequence joins TRBV10-2 and TRBJ2-2, with 8 bases matching TRBD2. This CDR3 region has 13 residues. Per germline, CDR1 WSHSY and CDR2 SAAADI. V shed 2 bases, J shed 7 bases, and the junction held 0 bases outside the gene matches. In DNA, the CDR3 is TGCGCCAGCAGTGAGCTAGCGGGCGGGGAGCTGTTTTTT. Translating it yields CASSELAGGELFF.

The genes are TRBV11-2 and TRBJ2-3, with 13 bases identical to TRBD2. This CDR3 is built from 18 residues. Germline trimming cut 2 bases from V and 4 bases from J; bases unmatched to any gene: 9. Germline V gene data show CDR1 as SGHAT and CDR2 as FQNNGV. In nucleotides, the CDR3 is TGTGCCAGCAGCTTATTATCTCGCGGACTAGCGGGAGCAGATACGCAGTATTTT. Translating gives CASSLLSRGLAGADTQYF. Full variable domain (outside the CDR3, taken from reference TRBV11-2 and TRBJ2-3): EAGVAQSPRYKIIEKRQSVAFWCNPISGHATLYWYQQILGQGPKLLIQFQNNGVVDDSQLPKDRFSAERLKGVDSTLKIQPAKLEDSAVYLCASSLLSRGLAGADTQYFGPGTRLTVL.

The chain has TRBV11-2 and TRBJ2-3, with a possible D match to TRBD1 (7 bases). The CDR3 sequence is 18 residues long. The germline V gene has CDR1 SGHAT and CDR2 FQNNGV. The V end was cut by 1 base, the J end by 7 bases, with 24 bases between. CDR3 nucleotides: TGTGCCAGCAGCTTAGGGACCGGCGGGACAGTAAAACTTCATACGCAGTATTTT. Its protein is CASSLGTGGTVKLHTQYF.

This chain connects TRBV11-2 to TRBJ2-5, with a possible D match to TRBD2 (5 bases). V dropped 0 bases and J dropped 5 bases, with 13 bases sitting between them. Germline assignment: CDR1 SGHAT and CDR2 FQNNGV. The CDR3 consists of 15 residues. CDR3 protein: CASSLDGFGGETQYF. The CDR3 DNA reads as TGTGCCAGCAGCTTAGATGGTTTCGGCGGGGAGACCCAGTACTTC.

A note on this clone: Other DNA sequences in the same sample also yield this CDR3. This sequence joins TRBV5-1 and TRBJ1-2, with D maybe TRBD1 (5 bases). The CDR3 contains 15 residues. V was clipped by 0 bases and J by 3 bases, with 12 bases between them. Germline lookup yields CDR1 SGHRS and CDR2 YFSETQ. The CDR3 region is CASSLGQGRDYGYTF. CDR3 coding DNA: TGCGCCAGCAGCTTGGGCCAGGGTCGGGACTATGGCTACACCTTC.

V gene TRBV6-1 combines with J gene TRBJ1-5, with D possibly matching TRBD1 (6 bases). V was clipped by 1 base and J by 3 bases, with 13 bases between them. CDR1 and CDR2 (germline): MNHNS, SASEGT. The CDR3 contains 16 residues. CDR3 sequence reads: CASSEETGRTNQPQHF. DNA of the CDR3: TGTGCCAGCAGTGAAGAGACAGGAAGGACCAATCAGCCCCAGCATTTT.

The chain carries TRBV9 and TRBJ2-1; no clear D. Germline-derived CDR1 and CDR2 are SGDLS and YYNGEE. Trimming stripped 3 bases from V and 3 bases from J, with 19 bases between. The CDR3 covers 17 residues. CDR3 in amino acids: CASSGSQRSFLYNEQFF. The CDR3 DNA follows: TGTGCCAGCAGCGGCTCCCAGCGCTCGTTCCTCTACAATGAGCAGTTCTTC.

The chain recombines TRBV29-1 with TRBJ1-2, with D hard to call. V dropped 2 bases and J dropped 4 bases, with 20 bases sitting between them. The germline CDR1 and CDR2 sequences are SQVTM and ANQGSEA. The CDR3 loop spans 16 amino acids. In DNA form, the CDR3 reads TGCAGCGTTGAATACCCAGTCGGTCCTGGCGGCTATGGCTACACCTTC. It yields the protein CSVEYPVGPGGYGYTF.

The rearrangement uses TRBV4-1 and TRBJ1-4; 10 positions match TRBD1. Germline lookup yields CDR1 MGHRA and CDR2 YSYEKL. CDR3 length: 15 residues. V was clipped by 5 bases and J by 6 bases; unmatched bases: 6. The CDR3 reads CASSTLTGGYEKLFF. CDR3 sequence (DNA): TGCGCCAGCAGCACTCTGACAGGGGGCTATGAAAAACTGTTTTTT.